A single T cell receptor beta chain is shown here with its context. Its antigen is unknown. No base qualities exist here, and no much larger clone lies one base off it. Taken from the germline V gene, the CDR1 and CDR2 loops are MNHNS and SASEGT. V is cut by 3 bases and J by 0 bases, and the space between the germline ends is 12 bases. The CDR3 numbers 15 residues from cysteine through phenylalanine. The DNA shown is the 45-base CDR3, in frame from base 1. These data are taken from a study of cytomegalovirus exposure and HLA in healthy donors (dated by TCRdb to about 2017). About the full investigation: According to a later analysis, one platform produced both the approximately 110 validation repertoires and the roughly 640 repertoires of the first cohort. The aim of the study was to test whether cataloging public T cell receptors could identify signatures of past pathogen exposure. Along with the approximately 650-subject first cohort, a separate validation cohort of approximately 110 different subjects was used. The study combined high-throughput TCR immunosequencing, statistical association of individual TCRs with disease status, and machine learning to predict cytomegalovirus infection status. Study-level results and caveats: A later analysis had no HLA typing for the validation cohort, so co-occurrence there was scored across all 130 or so repertoires. The authors suggested that the approach could potentially be generalized to other disease states and immunological phenotypes. In the study, some 180 TCR beta chains were listed as associated with cytomegalovirus. A few of the identified cytomegalovirus-associated TCR beta chains were confirmed in vitro to be specific for cytomegalovirus antigens. In both the original and validation cohorts, the classifier was reported to diagnose cytomegalovirus status with high specificity and sensitivity. Across donors, most TCR sequences were observed very rarely, whereas some public TCRs were present in many individuals. Subsequent analysis determined that TCRs grouped into clusters in the first cohort also showed a tendency toward co-occurrence across the 120 or so validation repertoires, and approximately 94% of cluster scores exceeded 0.

Donors formed part of the validation cohort, which comprised approximately 130 subjects and was distinct from the first cohort of over 500 subjects. Library method: the immunoSEQ multiplex PCR assay. The study's processing was this. To diagnose cytomegalovirus status from the catalog of TCR beta chain sequences, a statistical classification framework was built. This is the immuneACCESS table as TCRdb keeps it, with only in-frame sequences that have V and J called. A part of the clones is gone; compared with another copy, unresolved V genes explain less than half, and the rest is unexplained. That table furnishes V, J and clone size, whereas the DNA furnished D and trimming. The sample has hundreds of thousands of clones on record, roughly 83% of them singletons. The biggest ten clones account for about 6% of the sample.

This TCR was recovered from a woman younger than 30 in good health and CMV-seronegative. What was sequenced was PBMCs. The V gene is TRBV6-1 and the J gene is TRBJ2-7, with the D gene call left open. Read as DNA, the sequence is TGTGCCAGCAGTGAGATCCAGCTCAGCTCCTACGAGCAGTACTTC. This gives the protein CASSEIQLSSYEQYF.